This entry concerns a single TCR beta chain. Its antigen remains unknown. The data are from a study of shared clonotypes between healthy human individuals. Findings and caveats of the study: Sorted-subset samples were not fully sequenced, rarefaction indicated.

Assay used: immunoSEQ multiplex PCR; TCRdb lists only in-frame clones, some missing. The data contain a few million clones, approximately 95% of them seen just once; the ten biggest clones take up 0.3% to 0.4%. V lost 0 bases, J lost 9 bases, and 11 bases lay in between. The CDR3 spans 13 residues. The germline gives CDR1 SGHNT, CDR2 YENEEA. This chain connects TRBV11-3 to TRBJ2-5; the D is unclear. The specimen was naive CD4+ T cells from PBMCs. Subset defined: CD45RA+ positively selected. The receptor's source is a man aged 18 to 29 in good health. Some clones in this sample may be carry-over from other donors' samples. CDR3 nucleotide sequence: TGTGCCAGCAGCTTAGATCAATACAGTGCCCAGTACTTC. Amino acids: CASSLDQYSAQYF. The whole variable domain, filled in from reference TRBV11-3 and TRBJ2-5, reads EAGVVQSPRYKIIEKKQPVAFWCNPISGHNTLYWYLQNLGQGPELLIRYENEEAVDDSQLPKDRFSAERLKGVDSTLKIQPAELGDSAVYLCASSLDQYSAQYFGPGTRLLVL.